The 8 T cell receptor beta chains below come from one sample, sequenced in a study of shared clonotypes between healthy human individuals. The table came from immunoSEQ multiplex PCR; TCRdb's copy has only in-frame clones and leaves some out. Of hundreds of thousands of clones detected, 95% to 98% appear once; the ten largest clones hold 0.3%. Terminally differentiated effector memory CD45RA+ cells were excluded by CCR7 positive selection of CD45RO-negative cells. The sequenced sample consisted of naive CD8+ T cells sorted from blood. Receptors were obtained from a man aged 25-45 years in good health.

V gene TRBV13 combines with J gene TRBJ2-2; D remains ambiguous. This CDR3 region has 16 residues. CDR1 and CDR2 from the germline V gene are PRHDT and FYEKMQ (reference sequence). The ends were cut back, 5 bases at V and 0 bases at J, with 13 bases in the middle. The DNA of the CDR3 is TGTGCCAGCAGCCCCGTGGGTGAAGCGAACACCGGGGAGCTGTTTTTT. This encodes CASSPVGEANTGELFF.

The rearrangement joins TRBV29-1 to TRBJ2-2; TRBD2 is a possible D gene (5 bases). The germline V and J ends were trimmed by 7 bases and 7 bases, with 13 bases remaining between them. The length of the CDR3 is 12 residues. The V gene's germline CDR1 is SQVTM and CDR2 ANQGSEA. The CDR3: CSAYGLGGELFF. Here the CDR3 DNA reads TGCAGCGCTTACGGACTTGGCGGGGAGCTGTTTTTT.

The CDR3 region is CASSQDRDRIPSYGYTF. The DNA of the CDR3 is TGCGCCAGCAGCCAAGATCGGGACAGGATACCTTCTTATGGCTACACCTTC. This chain links TRBV4-3 with TRBJ1-2; 8 nucleotides line up with TRBD1. This CDR3 comprises 17 residues. Germline V gene lookup returns CDR1 LGHNA and CDR2 YSLEER. J lost 5 bases, V lost 0 bases, and 11 bases had no gene match.

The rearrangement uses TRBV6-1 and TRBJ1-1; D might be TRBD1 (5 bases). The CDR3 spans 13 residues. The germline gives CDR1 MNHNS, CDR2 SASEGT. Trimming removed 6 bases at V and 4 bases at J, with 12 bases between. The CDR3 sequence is CASRPGGITEAFF. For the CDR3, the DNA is TGTGCCAGCAGACCCGGGGGGATCACTGAAGCTTTCTTT.

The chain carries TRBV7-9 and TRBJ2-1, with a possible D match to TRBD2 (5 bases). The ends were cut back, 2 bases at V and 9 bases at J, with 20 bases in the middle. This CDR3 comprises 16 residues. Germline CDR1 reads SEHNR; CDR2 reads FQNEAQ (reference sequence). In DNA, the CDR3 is TGTGCCAGCAGCTTATCCGAGTTCCTGGCTCGGGGTGAGCAGTTCTTC. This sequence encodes CASSLSEFLARGEQFF.

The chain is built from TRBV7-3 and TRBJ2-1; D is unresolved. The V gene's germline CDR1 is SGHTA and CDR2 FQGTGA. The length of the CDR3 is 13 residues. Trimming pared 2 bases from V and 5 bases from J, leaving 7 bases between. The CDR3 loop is CASSLYSHNEQFF. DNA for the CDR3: TGTGCCAGCAGCTTATATTCCCACAATGAGCAGTTCTTC.

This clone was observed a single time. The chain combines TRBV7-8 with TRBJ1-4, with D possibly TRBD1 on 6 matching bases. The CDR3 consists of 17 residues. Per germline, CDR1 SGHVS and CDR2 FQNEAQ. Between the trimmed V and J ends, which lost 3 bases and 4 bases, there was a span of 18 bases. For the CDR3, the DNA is TGTGCCAGCAGCTTGCCTAAGTGGGGGGGGCTTAATGAAAAACTGTTTTTT. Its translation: CASSLPKWGGLNEKLFF.

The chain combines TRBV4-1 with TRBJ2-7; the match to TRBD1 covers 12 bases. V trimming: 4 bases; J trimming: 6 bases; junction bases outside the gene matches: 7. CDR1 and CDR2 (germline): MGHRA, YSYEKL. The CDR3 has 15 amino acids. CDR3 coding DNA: TGCGCCAGCAGCCCTTGGGACAGGGGGCAGCGCGAGCAGTACTTC. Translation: CASSPWDRGQREQYF.